This TCR beta chain was profiled in a study of control samples from healthy donors and cancer patients. V gave up 0 bases and J gave up 0 bases, with 9 bases separating them. Per the germline V gene, CDR1 is LGHDT and CDR2 is YNNKEL (reference sequence). The length of the CDR3 is 16 residues. TCRdb's table, derived via immunoSEQ multiplex PCR, lists solely in-frame clones and lacks some. The sample contains some 130,000 clones, over 85% of which appear only once. This TCR was recovered from a man aged 18 to 29 in good health. V and J are TRBV3-1 (or the pseudogene TRBV3-2) and TRBJ2-1; weak D call: TRBD2 (6 bases). Sequences were obtained from blood. DNA of the CDR3: TGTGCCAGCAGCCAAGATTGGGGGGACTCCTACAATGAGCAGTTCTTC. Its protein product is CASSQDWGDSYNEQFF.